The rows below give T cell receptor beta chains drawn from one sample of a study of shared clonotypes between healthy human individuals. Some clones are missing from TCRdb's copy, which holds only in-frame ones; the method was immunoSEQ multiplex PCR. The sample yields around 1.5 million clones, roughly 98% seen once. Sequences were obtained from naive CD4+ T cells sorted from blood. These receptors originate from a young man in good health. The CDR3 runs from the conserved cysteine through the conserved F or W. The D gene is left open where the match is weak. Clone size is stated in some rows and not others, as once, few, many or a class when expanded.

J gene,V gene,D gene,clone size,CDR3 DNA,CDR3 protein
TRBJ1-1,TRBV5-1,TRBD1,-,TGCGCCAGCAGCTTAGGACAGGCATCCCCCGAAGCTTTCTTT,CASSLGQASPEAFF
TRBJ2-7,TRBV28,TRBD1,-,TGTGCCAGCAGGCCAGGGACAGCCCTCTACGAGCAGTACTTC,CASRPGTALYEQYF
TRBJ2-7,TRBV18,-,-,TGTGCCAGCTCACCACTAATCCCCGGGACGATGGGCGAGCAGTACTTC,CASSPLIPGTMGEQYF
TRBJ2-1,TRBV5-1,-,-,TGCGCCAGCAGCTTGGATCCGGGGACTGAGCAGTTCTTC,CASSLDPGTEQFF
TRBJ2-1,TRBV2,-,-,TGTGCCAGCAGTGTGCGTGAGCAGTTCTTC,CASSVREQFF
TRBJ2-5,TRBV18,TRBD1,once,TGTGCCAGCTCACCAAGGACAGGGGGCTTGGGAGAGACCCAGTACTTC,CASSPRTGGLGETQYF
TRBJ2-1,TRBV27,TRBD2,-,TGTGCCAGCAGTTTATTGACTAGCGGGAGGCCTGAGCAGTTCTTC,CASSLLTSGRPEQFF
TRBJ1-1,TRBV5-1,-,-,TGCGCCAGCAGCTTGCGGGGGCTGGGCACTGAAGCTTTCTTT,CASSLRGLGTEAFF
TRBJ2-3,TRBV4-1,-,-,TGCGCCAGCAGCCAATTCAGCGCAGATACGCAGTATTTT,CASSQFSADTQYF
TRBJ1-5,TRBV28,-,-,TGTGCCAGCTCGAATAGCGATCAGCCCCAGCATTTT,CASSNSDQPQHF
TRBJ1-5,TRBV19,-,-,TGTGCCAGTAAAAGCGCGCCCCTTAGCAATCAGCCCCAGCATTTT,CASKSAPLSNQPQHF
TRBJ1-1,TRBV2,-,-,TGTGCCAGTAGTTCAGGGTACGTCACTGAAGCTTTCTTT,CASSSGYVTEAFF
TRBJ1-5,TRBV19,-,-,TGTGCCAGTAGTATAGGTCGCAGCAATCAGCCCCAGCATTTT,CASSIGRSNQPQHF
TRBJ2-3,TRBV5-1,-,once,TGCGCCAGCAGCTTCTCTAGCGCTAACACAGATACGCAGTATTTT,CASSFSSANTDTQYF
TRBJ2-5,TRBV2,TRBD1,-,TGTGCCAGCAGCCCGGACAGGGCTGTGGAGACCCAGTACTTC,CASSPDRAVETQYF
TRBJ2-1,TRBV19,TRBD2,-,TGTGCCAGTAGTATCTTAATGACTAGCGGGAGGGGGAATGAGCAGTTCTTC,CASSILMTSGRGNEQFF
TRBJ1-5,TRBV19,-,-,TGTGCCAGTAAACGGAACTACAATCAGCCCCAGCATTTT,CASKRNYNQPQHF
TRBJ2-6,TRBV5-1,TRBD1,-,TGCGCCAGCAGGACAGGGCCAAACTCTGGGTCTGGGGCCAACGTCCTGACTTTC,CASRTGPNSGSGANVLTF
TRBJ2-3,TRBV2,-,-,TGTGCCAGCAGAAGCGAACAGGTTAGCACAGATACGCAGTATTTT,CASRSEQVSTDTQYF
TRBJ1-5,TRBV27,-,-,TGTGCCAGCAGTTTATATGGCCGGACGGGCAATCAGCCCCAGCATTTT,CASSLYGRTGNQPQHF
TRBJ2-7,TRBV9,TRBD2,-,TGTGCCAGCAGTACAGGGACTAGCGGGAGTATGAACGAGCAGTACTTC,CASSTGTSGSMNEQYF
TRBJ2-3,TRBV5-1,TRBD2,-,TGCGCCAGCAGCTTGGGTGGGACTAGCGGGAGGGCCACGCAGTATTTT,CASSLGGTSGRATQYF
TRBJ2-7,TRBV27,TRBD2,-,TGTGCCAGCAGTTTGAGTCTAGCGGGAGGGTGGGTGTACGAGCAGTACTTC,CASSLSLAGGWVYEQYF
TRBJ2-7,TRBV7-2,TRBD2,-,TGTGCCAGCAGCTGGACTAGCGGGAGGCGACCTCCCTACGAGCAGTACTTC,CASSWTSGRRPPYEQYF
TRBJ1-2,TRBV6-5,-,-,TGTGCCAGCAGCCGCATACAGAATAGCTATGGCTACACCTTC,CASSRIQNSYGYTF